This TCR beta chain originates from a study of T cell responses to AZD1222 COVID-19 vaccine. Study results and limitations: All repertoire sampling was performed exclusively after the peak T cell response.

The CDR3 has 16 residues. V lost 0 bases and J 0 bases, leaving 10 bases between the germline ends. The germline gives CDR1 SGHRS, CDR2 YFSETQ. Of note for this clone: Its antigen is still unknown.

Measured with immunoSEQ multiplex PCR; TCRdb has only the in-frame clones, and not every one. The data show about 120,000 clones, around 87% seen once. This specimen consisted of peripheral blood, obtained 28 days after the second AZD1222 dose. This TCR derives from an adult who received the AZD1222 COVID-19 vaccine. This rearrangement joins TRBV5-1 to TRBJ1-3, with D uncertain. CDR3 loop: CASSLGAPVSGNTIYF. DNA of the CDR3: TGCGCCAGCAGCTTGGGGGCTCCTGTCTCTGGAAACACCATATATTTT.